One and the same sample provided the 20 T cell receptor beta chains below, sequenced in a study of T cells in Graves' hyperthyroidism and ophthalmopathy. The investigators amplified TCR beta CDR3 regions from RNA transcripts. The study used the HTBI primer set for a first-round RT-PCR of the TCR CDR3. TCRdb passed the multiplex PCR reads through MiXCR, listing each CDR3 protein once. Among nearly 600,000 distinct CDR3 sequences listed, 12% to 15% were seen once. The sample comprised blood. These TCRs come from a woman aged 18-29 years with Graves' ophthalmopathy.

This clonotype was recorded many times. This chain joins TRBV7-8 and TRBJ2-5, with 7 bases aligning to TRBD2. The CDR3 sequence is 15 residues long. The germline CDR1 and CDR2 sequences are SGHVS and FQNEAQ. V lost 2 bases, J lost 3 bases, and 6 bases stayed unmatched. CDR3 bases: TGTGCCAGCAGCTTAAAAGCGGGACCGAAAGAGACCCAGTACTTC. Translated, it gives CASSLKAGPKETQYF.

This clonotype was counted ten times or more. In DNA form, the CDR3 reads TGCAGTGCTAGGAAGACAGGGAGGTTAAACACTGAAGCTTTCTTT. It specifies CSARKTGRLNTEAFF. The chain carries TRBV20-1 and TRBJ1-1; 7 bases line up with TRBD1. Trimming took 3 bases from V and 2 from J; bases not matched to a gene: 9. The CDR3 has 15 amino acids. CDR1 is DFQATT, CDR2 SNEGSKA, per germline (reference sequence).

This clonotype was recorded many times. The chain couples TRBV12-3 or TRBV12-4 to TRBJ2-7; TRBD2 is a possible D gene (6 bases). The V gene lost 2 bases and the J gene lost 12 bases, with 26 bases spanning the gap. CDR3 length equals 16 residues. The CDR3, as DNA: TGTGCCAGCAGTTTACCTACTTCTGGGGACCCGGGAGTACGGTACTTC. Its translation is CASSLPTSGDPGVRYF.

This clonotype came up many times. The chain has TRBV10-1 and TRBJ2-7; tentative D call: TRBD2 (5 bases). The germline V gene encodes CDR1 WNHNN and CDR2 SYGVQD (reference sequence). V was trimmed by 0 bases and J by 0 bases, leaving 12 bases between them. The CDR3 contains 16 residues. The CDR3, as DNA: TGCGCCAGCAGTGAGTCCCGAGAGGGCCACTCCTACGAGCAGTACTTC. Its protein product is CASSESREGHSYEQYF.

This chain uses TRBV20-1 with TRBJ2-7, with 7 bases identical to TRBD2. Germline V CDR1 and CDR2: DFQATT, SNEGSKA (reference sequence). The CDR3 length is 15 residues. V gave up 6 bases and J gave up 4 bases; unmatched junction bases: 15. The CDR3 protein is CSARSRAGESYEQYF. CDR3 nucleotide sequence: TGCAGTGCAAGGAGCAGGGCGGGAGAATCGTACGAGCAGTACTTC.

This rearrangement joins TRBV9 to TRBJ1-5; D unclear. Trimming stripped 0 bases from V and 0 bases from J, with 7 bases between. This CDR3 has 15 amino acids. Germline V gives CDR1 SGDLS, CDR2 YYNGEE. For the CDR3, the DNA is TGTGCCAGCAGCGTAGGGTGGGATAGCAATCAGCCCCAGCATTTT. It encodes CASSVGWDSNQPQHF.

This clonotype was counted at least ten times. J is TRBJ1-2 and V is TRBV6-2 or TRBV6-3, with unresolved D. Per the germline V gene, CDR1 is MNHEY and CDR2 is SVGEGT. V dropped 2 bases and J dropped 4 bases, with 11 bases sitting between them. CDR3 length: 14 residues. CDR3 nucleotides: TGTGCCAGCAGTTACCTCCGGGAGAGCTATGGCTACACCTTC. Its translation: CASSYLRESYGYTF.

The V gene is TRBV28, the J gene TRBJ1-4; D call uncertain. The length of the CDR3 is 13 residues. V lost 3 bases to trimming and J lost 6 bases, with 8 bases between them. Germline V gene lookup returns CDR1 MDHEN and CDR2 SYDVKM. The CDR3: CASSFAGDEKLFF. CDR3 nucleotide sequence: TGTGCCAGCAGTTTTGCTGGGGATGAAAAACTGTTTTTT.

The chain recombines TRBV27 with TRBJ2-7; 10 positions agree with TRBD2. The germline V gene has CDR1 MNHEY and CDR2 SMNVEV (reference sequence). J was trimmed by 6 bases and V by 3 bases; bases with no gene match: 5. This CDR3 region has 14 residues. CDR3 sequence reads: CASSFVAGGGEQYF. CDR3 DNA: TGTGCCAGCAGTTTCGTAGCGGGAGGCGGCGAGCAGTACTTC.

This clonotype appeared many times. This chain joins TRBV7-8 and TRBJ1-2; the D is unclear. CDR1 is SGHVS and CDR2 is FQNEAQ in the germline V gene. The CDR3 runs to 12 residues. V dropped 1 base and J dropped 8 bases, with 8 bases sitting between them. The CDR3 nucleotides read TGTGCCAGCAGCTTAGGGGATATCGGCTACACCTTC. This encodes CASSLGDIGYTF.

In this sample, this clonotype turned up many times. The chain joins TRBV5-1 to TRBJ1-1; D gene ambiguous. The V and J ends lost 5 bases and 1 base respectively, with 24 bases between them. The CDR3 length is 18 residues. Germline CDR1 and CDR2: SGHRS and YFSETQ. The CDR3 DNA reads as TGCGCCAGCAGTACCCCTCGGATAGGGAGGGCCGCGAACACTGAAGCTTTCTTT. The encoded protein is CASSTPRIGRAANTEAFF.

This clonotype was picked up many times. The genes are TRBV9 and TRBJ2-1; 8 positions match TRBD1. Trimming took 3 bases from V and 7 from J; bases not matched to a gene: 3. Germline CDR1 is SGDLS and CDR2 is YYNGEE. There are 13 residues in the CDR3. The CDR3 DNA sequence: TGTGCCAGCAGCGCGGACAGGGCGAATGAGCAGTTCTTC. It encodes CASSADRANEQFF.

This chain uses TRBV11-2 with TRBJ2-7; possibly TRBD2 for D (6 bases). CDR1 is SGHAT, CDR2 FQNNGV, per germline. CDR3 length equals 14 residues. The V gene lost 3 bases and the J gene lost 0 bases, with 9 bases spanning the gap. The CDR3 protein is CASSFYGSSYEQYV. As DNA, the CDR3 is TGTGCCAGCAGCTTCTACGGGAGCTCCTACGAGCAGTACGTC.

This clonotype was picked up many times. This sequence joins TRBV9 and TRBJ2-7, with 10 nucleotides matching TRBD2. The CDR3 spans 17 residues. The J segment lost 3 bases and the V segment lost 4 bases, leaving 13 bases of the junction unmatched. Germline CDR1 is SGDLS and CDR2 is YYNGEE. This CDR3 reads CASSPAGLVAGGYEQYF. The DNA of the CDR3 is TGTGCCAGCAGCCCTGCCGGCTTGGTAGCGGGAGGCTACGAGCAGTACTTC.

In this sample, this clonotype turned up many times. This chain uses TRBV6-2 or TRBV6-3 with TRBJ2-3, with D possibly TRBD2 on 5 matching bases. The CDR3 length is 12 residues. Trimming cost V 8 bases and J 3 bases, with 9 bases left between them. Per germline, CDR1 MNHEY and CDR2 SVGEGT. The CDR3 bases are TGTGCCAGCGGGAGAATGACAGATACGCAGTATTTT. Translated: CASGRMTDTQYF.

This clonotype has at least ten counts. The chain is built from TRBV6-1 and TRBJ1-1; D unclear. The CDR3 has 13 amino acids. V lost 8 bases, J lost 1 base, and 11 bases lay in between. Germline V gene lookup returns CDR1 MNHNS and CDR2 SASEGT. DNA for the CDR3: TGTGCCAGCGGTACCGGAGGGAACACTGAAGCTTTCTTT. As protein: CASGTGGNTEAFF.

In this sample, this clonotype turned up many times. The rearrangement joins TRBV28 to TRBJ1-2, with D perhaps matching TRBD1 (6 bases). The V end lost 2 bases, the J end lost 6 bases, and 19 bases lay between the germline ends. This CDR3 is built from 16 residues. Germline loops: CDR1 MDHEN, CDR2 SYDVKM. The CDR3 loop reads CASSLVGGGGRNGYTF. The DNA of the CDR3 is TGTGCCAGCAGTTTAGTGGGAGGTGGGGGGCGCAATGGCTACACCTTC.

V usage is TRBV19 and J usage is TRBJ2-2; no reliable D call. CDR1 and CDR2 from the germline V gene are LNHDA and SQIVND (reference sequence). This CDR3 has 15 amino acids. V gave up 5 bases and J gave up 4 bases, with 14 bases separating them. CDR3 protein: CASSVRAHLTGELFF. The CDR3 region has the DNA TGTGCCAGTAGTGTCCGCGCACATCTCACCGGGGAGCTGTTTTTT.

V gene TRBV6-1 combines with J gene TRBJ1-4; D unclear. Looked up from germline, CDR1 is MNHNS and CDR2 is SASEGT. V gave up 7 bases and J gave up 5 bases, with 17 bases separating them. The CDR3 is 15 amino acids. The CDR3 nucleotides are TGTGCCAGCACCCGCTTTCCGAACGGGAATGAAAAACTGTTTTTT. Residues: CASTRFPNGNEKLFF.

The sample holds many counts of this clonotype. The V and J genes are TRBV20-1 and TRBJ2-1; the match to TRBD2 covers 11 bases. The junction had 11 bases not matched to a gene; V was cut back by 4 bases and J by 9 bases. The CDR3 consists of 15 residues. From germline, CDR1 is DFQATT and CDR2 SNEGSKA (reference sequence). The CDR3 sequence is CSAKRHSGRDGEQFF. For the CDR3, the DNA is TGCAGTGCTAAGAGGCATAGCGGGAGGGACGGTGAGCAGTTCTTC.